One sample yielded the 6 T cell receptor beta chains listed below, sequenced in a study of blood T cell repertoires in COVID-19. TCRdb's table, derived via immunoSEQ multiplex PCR, lists solely in-frame clones and lacks some. The repertoire includes approximately 200,000 clones, more than 80% of them detected once, and over 6.5% sits in the top ten. The sequenced material came from peripheral blood. Source of these receptors: an elderly woman with COVID-19, enrolled during active disease.

The chain uses TRBV7-8 and TRBJ1-3, with D hard to call. This CDR3 has 12 residues. Looked up from germline, CDR1 is SGHVS and CDR2 is FQNEAQ. Trimming took 5 bases from V and 6 from J, leaving 8 bases between them. CDR3 in DNA: TGTGCCAGCAGCCCAATGTTAAACACCATATATTTT. Its protein product is CASSPMLNTIYF.

This chain connects TRBV15 to TRBJ2-7; a possible D gene is TRBD1 (5 bases). Trimming took 9 bases from V and 2 from J, leaving 11 bases between them. The CDR3 has 12 residues. The germline gives CDR1 LNHNV, CDR2 YYDKDF (reference sequence). The CDR3 region is CATARDTYEQYF. As DNA, the CDR3 is TGTGCCACAGCCAGGGATACCTACGAGCAGTACTTC.

This rearrangement joins TRBV2 to TRBJ1-5; a possible D gene is TRBD1 (5 bases). Deletions cut 4 bases from V and 3 bases from J, with 7 bases between. CDR3 length: 13 residues. Per the germline V gene, CDR1 is SNHLY and CDR2 is FYNNEI. The CDR3 is CASSVQDNQPQHF. Here the CDR3 DNA reads TGTGCCAGCAGTGTACAGGACAATCAGCCCCAGCATTTT. Looking up the rest from reference TRBV2 and TRBJ1-5 gives the full variable domain: EPEVTQTPSHQVTQMGQEVILRCVPISNHLYFYWYRQILGQKVEFLVSFYNNEISEKSEIFDDQFSVERPDGSNFTLKIRSTKLEDSAMYFCASSVQDNQPQHFGDGTRLSIL.

This clone was counted a single time. V and J are TRBV28 and TRBJ1-1, with 10 bases fitting TRBD1. Germline values: CDR1 MDHEN, CDR2 SYDVKM. The CDR3 has 14 amino acids. Trimming removed 5 bases from V and 6 bases from J; junction bases left unmatched: 6. The CDR3 loop is CASSGGQGRAEAFF. DNA for the CDR3: TGTGCCAGCAGTGGGGGACAGGGGAGGGCTGAAGCTTTCTTT.

This chain links TRBV6-5 with TRBJ1-1, with D possibly matching TRBD1 (5 bases). The V gene's germline CDR1 is MNHEY and CDR2 SVGAGI. V was shortened by 6 bases and J by 4 bases, with 12 bases between the two germline ends. This CDR3 has 13 amino acids. In DNA, the CDR3 is TGTGCCAGCAGCTTCAGGGTCAGCACTGAAGCTTTCTTT. Residues: CASSFRVSTEAFF.

The rearrangement uses TRBV18 and TRBJ2-5, with a tentative D call TRBD1 (8 bases). CDR3 length: 16 amino acids. Looked up from germline, CDR1 is KGHSH and CDR2 is LQKENI. The V end was cut by 0 bases, the J end by 3 bases, with 14 bases between. For the CDR3, the DNA is TGTGCCAGCTCACCACCTAATACAGGGGGGGAAGAGACCCAGTACTTC. Translating gives CASSPPNTGGEETQYF.